Given below is one T cell receptor (beta chain) in context. Clones were sequenced by immunoSEQ multiplex PCR, and TCRdb holds only the in-frame ones, with some missing. This sample yields a few hundred thousand clones, of which about 89% are seen a single time; around 0.86% belongs to the top ten. This sample was included in a study of blood T cell repertoires in COVID-19. About the study: Acute-phase and convalescent COVID-19 samples originated in the United States, Italy and Spain. In each case, the material was cDNA or gDNA derived from T cells, B-cell-depleted T cells, or PBMCs.

Assignment of participants to cohorts was predicated upon participant-reported clinical history. The V gene's germline CDR1 is MNHEY and CDR2 SMNVEV (reference sequence). The CDR3 is 15 residues long. The V and J ends lost 8 bases and 6 bases, in that order; junction bases with no gene match: 8. The sequencing sample was made of PBMCs or T cells enriched from blood (not recorded which). V gene TRBV27 combines with J gene TRBJ2-1; 12 bases fit TRBD2. This clonotype was sampled from a woman in her thirties or forties who had been exposed to COVID-19. This CDR3 reads CASGLLAGGGNEQFF. The CDR3 coding sequence is TGTGCCAGCGGTCTACTAGCGGGAGGAGGCAATGAGCAGTTCTTC.